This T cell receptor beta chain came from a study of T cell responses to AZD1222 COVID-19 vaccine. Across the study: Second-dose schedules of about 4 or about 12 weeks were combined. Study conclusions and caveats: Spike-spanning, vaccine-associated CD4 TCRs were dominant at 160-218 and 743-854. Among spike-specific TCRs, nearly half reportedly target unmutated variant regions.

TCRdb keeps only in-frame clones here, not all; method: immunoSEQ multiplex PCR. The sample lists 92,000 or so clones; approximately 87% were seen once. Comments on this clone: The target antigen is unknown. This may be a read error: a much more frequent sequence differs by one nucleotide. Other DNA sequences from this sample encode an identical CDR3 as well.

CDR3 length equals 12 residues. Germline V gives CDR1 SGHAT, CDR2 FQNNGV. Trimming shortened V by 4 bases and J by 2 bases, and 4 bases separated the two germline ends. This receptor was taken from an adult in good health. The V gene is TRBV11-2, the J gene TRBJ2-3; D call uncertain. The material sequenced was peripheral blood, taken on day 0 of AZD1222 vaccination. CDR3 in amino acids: CASSSLTDTQYF. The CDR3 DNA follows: TGTGCCAGCAGCTCCCTCACAGATACGCAGTATTTT.